This TCR beta chain originates from a study of radiotherapy plus CTLA-4 blockade in lung cancer. On the study more broadly: Objective responses were documented in about 19% of patients, with disease control in around 31%. General study points: Early clone dynamics of blood T cells, plus interferon-beta, reportedly predicted response best.

This clone appeared a few times. No antigen is known for it. Generated by immunoSEQ multiplex PCR, the TCRdb table keeps only in-frame clones and is missing some. Here the sample spans 110,000 or so clones, around 75% being singletons. The CDR3 runs 16 residues. Trimming at V came to 1 base and at J to 0 bases, leaving 6 bases not matched to a gene. Germline CDR1 is LNHNV and CDR2 is YYDKDF (reference sequence). The V and J genes are TRBV15 and TRBJ2-7, with 7 bases matching TRBD2. Specimen: peripheral blood, collected from a patient treated with radiotherapy plus ipilimumab. This TCR derives from a human donor with non-small cell lung cancer who had a partial response to radiotherapy plus ipilimumab. The CDR3 region is CATSRGGGRASYEQYF. The CDR3 DNA reads as TGTGCCACCAGCAGAGGGGGGGGGAGGGCCTCCTACGAGCAGTACTTC.